These 20 T cell receptor beta chains came from one sample sequenced in a study of CD4+ T cells in melanoma. Only in-frame clones appear in the TCRdb table, and some are missing; sequencing was by immunoSEQ multiplex PCR. The sample yields over 130,000 clones, over 90% seen once. The source is a human donor with melanoma.

This clone was recorded once. The V and J genes are TRBV2 and TRBJ1-5, with 7 positions matching TRBD1. Germline V gene data show CDR1 as SNHLY and CDR2 as FYNNEI. The CDR3 is 13 residues long. Unmatched junction bases numbered 6, after V lost 6 bases and J lost 7 bases. The CDR3 DNA is TGTGCCAGCAGCGAAAACAGGGGCCAGCCCCAGCATTTT. Its translation: CASSENRGQPQHF.

The chain recombines TRBV27 with TRBJ2-7; D remains ambiguous. Trimming shortened V by 6 bases and J by 0 bases, and 9 bases separated the two germline ends. Germline-derived CDR1 and CDR2 are MNHEY and SMNVEV (reference sequence). This CDR3 is 13 amino acids long. The CDR3 nucleotides read TGTGCCAGCAGGTCCCACAGCTCCTACGAGCAGTACTTC. This translates into CASRSHSSYEQYF.

This chain joins TRBV7-3 and TRBJ2-3, with D possibly called TRBD1 or TRBD2 (5 bases each). The CDR3 extends over 13 amino acids. The V gene lost 5 bases and the J gene lost 5 bases, with 11 bases spanning the gap. Germline V gene lookup returns CDR1 SGHTA and CDR2 FQGTGA. The CDR3 reads CASSAPGRDTQYF. The CDR3 DNA is TGTGCCAGCAGCGCCCCAGGGAGAGATACGCAGTATTTT.

The chain combines TRBV4-2 with TRBJ1-4, with D uncertain. This CDR3 is built from 17 residues. The germline V and J ends were trimmed by 0 bases and 4 bases, with 15 bases remaining between them. The V gene's germline CDR1 is LGHNA and CDR2 YNFKEQ. The CDR3 spells CASSQDMADTLNEKLFF. Here the CDR3 DNA reads TGTGCCAGCAGCCAAGATATGGCGGATACCCTTAATGAAAAACTGTTTTTT.

The chain employs TRBV6-1 and TRBJ2-7, with TRBD1 matching over 8 bases. Germline assignment: CDR1 MNHNS and CDR2 SASEGT. This CDR3 is 15 amino acids long. V gave up 6 bases and J gave up 3 bases; unmatched junction bases: 10. For the CDR3, the DNA is TGTGCCAGCAGAACCTCCGGGACAGGAATCTACGAGCAGTACTTC. Translating gives CASRTSGTGIYEQYF.

J is TRBJ2-3 and V is TRBV11-2; D uncertain. This CDR3 has 14 residues. V was trimmed by 1 base and J by 2 bases, leaving 7 bases between them. The germline V gene encodes CDR1 SGHAT and CDR2 FQNNGV. The CDR3 protein is CASSLVPYTDTQYF. The CDR3 nucleotides read TGTGCCAGCAGCTTAGTGCCCTACACAGATACGCAGTATTTT.

V is TRBV5-1 and J is TRBJ2-1, with D possibly TRBD2 on 7 matching bases. V dropped 1 base and J dropped 6 bases, with 20 bases sitting between them. The CDR3 has 17 residues. Germline V gene sequence: CDR1 SGHRS, CDR2 YFSETQ. This chain's CDR3 is CASSLLGGAVPVNEQFF. Written as DNA, the CDR3 is TGCGCCAGCAGCTTGCTAGGGGGGGCCGTACCTGTCAATGAGCAGTTCTTC.

This chain uses TRBV27 with TRBJ2-3; D is perhaps TRBD2 (5 bases). The CDR3 has 15 residues. Germline-derived CDR1 and CDR2 are MNHEY and SMNVEV (reference sequence). Trimming took off 2 bases at V and 1 base at J, with 10 bases between the two ends. The CDR3 protein is CASSLALAGTDTQYF. The CDR3 nucleotides read TGTGCCAGCAGTTTAGCCCTAGCCGGCACAGATACGCAGTATTTT.

The V and J genes are TRBV19 and TRBJ1-5, with 10 bases identical to TRBD1. The germline gives CDR1 LNHDA, CDR2 SQIVND (reference sequence). With 9 bases clipped from V and 5 bases from J, the junction kept 10 bases outside the gene matches. The CDR3 covers 15 residues. The CDR3 sequence is CASRISGTGDQPQHF. CDR3 bases: TGTGCCAGCAGAATATCCGGGACAGGGGATCAGCCCCAGCATTTT.

The V and J genes are TRBV28 and TRBJ1-1, with D maybe TRBD1 (5 bases). V gave up 9 bases and J gave up 4 bases, with 12 bases separating them. There are 12 residues in the CDR3. From germline, CDR1 is MDHEN and CDR2 SYDVKM. CDR3 nucleotides: TGTGCCAGTAGAGGTGGGGCCACTGAAGCTTTCTTT. Residues: CASRGGATEAFF. The whole variable domain, filled in from reference TRBV28 and TRBJ1-1, reads DVKVTQSSRYLVKRTGEKVFLECVQDMDHENMFWYRQDPGLGLRLIYFSYDVKMKEKGDIPEGYSVSREKKERFSLILESASTNQTSMYLCASRGGATEAFFGQGTRLTVV.

This sequence joins TRBV5-1 and TRBJ1-1; D remains unclear. The V gene lost 0 bases and the J gene lost 4 bases, with 10 bases spanning the gap. The V gene's germline CDR1 is SGHRS and CDR2 YFSETQ. The CDR3 consists of 14 residues. This CDR3 is CASSLDPGGTEAFF. In DNA, the CDR3 is TGCGCCAGCAGCTTGGACCCTGGAGGCACTGAAGCTTTCTTT.

The chain uses TRBV27 and TRBJ1-1; no clear D. There are 16 residues in the CDR3. Germline lookup yields CDR1 MNHEY and CDR2 SMNVEV (reference sequence). The ends were cut back, 8 bases at V and 0 bases at J, with 19 bases in the middle. CDR3 region: CASVGWGSGMNTEAFF. Written as DNA, the CDR3 is TGTGCCAGCGTCGGGTGGGGTTCGGGGATGAACACTGAAGCTTTCTTT.

CDR3 nucleotides: TGTGCCAGCAGTCAAACAGGGATGGAGGGCAAAAACATTCAGTACTTC. Protein sequence: CASSQTGMEGKNIQYF. This sequence joins TRBV2 and TRBJ2-4; D is perhaps TRBD1 or TRBD2 (6 bases each). V lost 5 bases, J lost 3 bases, and 17 bases lay in between. Germline values: CDR1 SNHLY, CDR2 FYNNEI. CDR3 length: 16 residues. The whole variable domain, filled in from reference TRBV2 and TRBJ2-4, reads EPEVTQTPSHQVTQMGQEVILRCVPISNHLYFYWYRQILGQKVEFLVSFYNNEISEKSEIFDDQFSVERPDGSNFTLKIRSTKLEDSAMYFCASSQTGMEGKNIQYFGAGTRLSVL.

This clone was observed a single time. The gene calls are TRBV5-1 and TRBJ2-2; tentatively, D is TRBD2 (6 bases). Germline V gives CDR1 SGHRS, CDR2 YFSETQ. This CDR3 is built from 17 residues. V lost 0 bases to trimming and J lost 3 bases, with 15 bases between them. The CDR3: CASSLAARSGDTGELFF. In nucleotides, the CDR3 is TGCGCCAGCAGCTTGGCCGCCCGGTCGGGGGACACCGGGGAGCTGTTTTTT.

This clone showed up just a few times. The rearrangement uses TRBV4-1 and TRBJ1-5; D might be TRBD1 (6 bases). This CDR3 has 15 amino acids. The germline V gene has CDR1 MGHRA and CDR2 YSYEKL. V lost 0 bases and J lost 5, with 11 bases in between. CDR3 residues: CASSQDEQGHQPQHF. Here the CDR3 DNA reads TGCGCCAGCAGCCAAGACGAACAGGGTCATCAGCCCCAGCATTTT.

The J gene is TRBJ2-1, the V gene TRBV19; TRBD1 might be the D (6 bases). Trimming left V 4 bases short and J 0 bases short, with 10 bases between. The CDR3 length is 15 residues. Germline assignment: CDR1 LNHDA and CDR2 SQIVND (reference sequence). The CDR3 coding sequence is TGTGCCAGTAGTAAGGACAGAAGCTCCTACAATGAGCAGTTCTTC. This encodes CASSKDRSSYNEQFF. Full variable domain (rest looked up from reference TRBV19 and TRBJ2-1): DGGITQSPKYLFRKEGQNVTLSCEQNLNHDAMYWYRQDPGQGLRLIYYSQIVNDFQKGDIAEGYSVSREKKESFPLTVTSAQKNPTAFYLCASSKDRSSYNEQFFGPGTRLTVL.

This sequence joins TRBV29-1 and TRBJ1-1, with 7 bases matching TRBD1. The CDR3 is 13 residues long. Germline V CDR1 and CDR2: SQVTM, ANQGSEA. The V segment lost 6 bases and the J segment 5 bases; nucleotides outside the gene matches: 9. For the CDR3, the DNA is TGCAGCGTACGGACAGGAGGAAGGACTGAAGCTTTCTTT. Translated, it gives CSVRTGGRTEAFF.

The chain has TRBV6-5 and TRBJ1-3; 8 positions agree with TRBD1. Germline-derived CDR1 and CDR2 are MNHEY and SVGAGI. V trimming: 6 bases; J trimming: 5 bases; junction bases outside the gene matches: 9. The CDR3 totals 15 residues. The CDR3 loop is CASSYGNRGRNTIYF. For the CDR3, the DNA is TGTGCCAGCAGCTACGGCAACAGGGGGAGAAACACCATATATTTT.

The chain carries TRBV5-4 and TRBJ1-4; D not resolved. This CDR3 has 14 amino acids. Trimming removed 0 bases from V and 0 bases from J, with 3 bases in between. Germline CDR1 and CDR2: SGHNT and YYREEE (reference sequence). The CDR3 here is CASSLGATNEKLFF. As DNA, the CDR3 is TGTGCCAGCAGCTTGGGTGCAACTAATGAAAAACTGTTTTTT.

V and J are TRBV19 and TRBJ2-2; 8 bases line up with TRBD1. V gave up 4 bases and J gave up 0 bases; unmatched junction bases: 10. Germline CDR1 is LNHDA and CDR2 is SQIVND (reference sequence). This CDR3 region has 18 residues. The CDR3 DNA follows: TGTGCCAGTAGTAGACTCGGACAGGGAGCTACGAACACCGGGGAGCTGTTTTTT. It yields the protein CASSRLGQGATNTGELFF. Full variable domain (rest looked up from reference TRBV19 and TRBJ2-2): DGGITQSPKYLFRKEGQNVTLSCEQNLNHDAMYWYRQDPGQGLRLIYYSQIVNDFQKGDIAEGYSVSREKKESFPLTVTSAQKNPTAFYLCASSRLGQGATNTGELFFGEGSRLTVL.